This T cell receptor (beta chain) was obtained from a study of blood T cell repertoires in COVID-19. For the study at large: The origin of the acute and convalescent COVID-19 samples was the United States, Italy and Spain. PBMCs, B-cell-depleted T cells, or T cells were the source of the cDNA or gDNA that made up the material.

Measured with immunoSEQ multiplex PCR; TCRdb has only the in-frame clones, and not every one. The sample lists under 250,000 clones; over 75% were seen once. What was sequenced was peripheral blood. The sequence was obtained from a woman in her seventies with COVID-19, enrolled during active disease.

Here the CDR3 reads CASSFSAGTGNEKLFF. CDR3 DNA sequence: TGTGCCAGCAGTTTTTCTGCCGGGACAGGGAATGAAAAACTGTTTTTT. The chain uses TRBV5-4 and TRBJ1-4; 9 nucleotides agree with TRBD1. V shed 5 bases and J 5 bases; nucleotides not matched to a gene: 10. Germline V CDR1 and CDR2: SGHNT, YYREEE (reference sequence). The CDR3 sequence is 16 residues long.